This TCR beta chain was sequenced during a study of CD8 T cells in Susac syndrome. Notes on the study in general: The authors acknowledged that the study's TCR sequencing and HLA analysis involved relatively few individuals.

The germline CDR1 and CDR2 sequences are MDHEN and SYDVKM. The CDR3 has 14 amino acids. The ends were cut back, 4 bases at V and 1 base at J, with 9 bases in the middle. This clonotype was recorded once. As yet, its antigen is unknown. CD8+ and CD4+ T cells circulating in blood were sequenced for TCR beta. The authors negatively isolated CD8+ and CD4+ T cells and FACS-enriched TEMRA cells. The RNA, roughly 0.45 to 1 ug, was put through reverse transcription using random hexamers. The CDR3 of TCR beta was amplified by immunoSEQ multiplex PCR across 54 Vbeta and 13 Jbeta. One entry per CDR3 protein, called by TCRdb with MiXCR from the immunoSEQ multiplex PCR reads. The data hold over 100,000 distinct CDR3 sequences, with 85% to 95% observed a single time.

Specimen: CD8+ T cells from PBMCs. This clonotype was sampled from a human donor in good health. V gene TRBV28 combines with J gene TRBJ2-3; D is undetermined. The CDR3 loop is CASSSVVGTDTQYF. CDR3 in DNA: TGTGCCAGCAGTTCGGTTGTGGGCACAGATACGCAGTATTTT.